The TCR beta chain under discussion was sequenced for a study of cytomegalovirus exposure and HLA in healthy donors. Germline V CDR1 and CDR2: SGHDN, FVKESK. V was pared by 2 bases and J by 8 bases, with 10 bases of the junction left unmatched. This CDR3 region has 16 residues. A word on this clone: Its target is not known.

The PCR ran on 60 Vbeta and 13 Jbeta primers. TCRdb's copy holds only in-frame clones and misses some; the assay was immunoSEQ multiplex PCR. The profile shows roughly 150,000 clones, 75% to 90% of them singletons. Whole-study results and caveats: One cluster of highly shared sequence variants probably arose as a sequencing artifact. Prior analysis indicated that the majority of TCR beta V segments exhibited productivity approximately 87% or approximately 30% of the time.

Sequencing used PBMCs. The gene calls are TRBV14 and TRBJ1-4; TRBD1 aligns across 8 bases. This TCR derives from a male donor in good health and CMV-seronegative. This chain's CDR3 is CASSQYRGVSSEKLFF. Written as DNA, the CDR3 is TGTGCCAGCAGCCAATACAGGGGGGTGTCGAGCGAAAAACTGTTTTTT.